This TCR beta chain was documented in a study of T cells after posttransplantation cyclophosphamide. Sequencing was performed with immunoSEQ multiplex PCR; in TCRdb, only in-frame clones are kept and a portion is missing. The table shows roughly 20,000 clones, with under 99% occurring only once. With 0 bases removed from V and 4 bases from J, the gap between germline ends came to 15 bases. CDR3 length: 17 amino acids. CDR1 and CDR2 from the germline V gene are WSHSY and SAAADI. Cells defined as naive were viable CD3+CD4+ or CD3+CD8+ and CCR7+CD45RA+CD45RO-CD95-CD27+CD28+. The V and J genes are TRBV10-2 and TRBJ2-2; TRBD2 is a possible D gene (7 bases). The sample was naive CD4+ T cells sorted from PBMCs. This clonotype originated in a man aged 40-55 years in good health, CMV-negative, and a related stem cell transplant donor. The CDR3 nucleotides read TGCGCCAGCAGTGAGTCAGGGGGGGGGCGAGGCACCGGGGAGCTGTTTTTT. Its protein product is CASSESGGGRGTGELFF.